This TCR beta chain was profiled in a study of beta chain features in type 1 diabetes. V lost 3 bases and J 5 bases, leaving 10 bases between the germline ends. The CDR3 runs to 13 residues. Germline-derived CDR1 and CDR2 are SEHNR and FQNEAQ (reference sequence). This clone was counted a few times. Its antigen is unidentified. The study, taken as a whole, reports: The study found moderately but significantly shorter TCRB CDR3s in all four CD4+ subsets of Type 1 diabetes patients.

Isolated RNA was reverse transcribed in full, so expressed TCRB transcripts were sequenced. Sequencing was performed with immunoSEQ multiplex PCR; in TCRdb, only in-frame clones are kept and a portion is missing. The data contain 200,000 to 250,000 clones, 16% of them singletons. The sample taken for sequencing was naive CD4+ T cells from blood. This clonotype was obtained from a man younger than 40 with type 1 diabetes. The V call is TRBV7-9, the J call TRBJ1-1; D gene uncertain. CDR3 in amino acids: CASSFVGGTEAFF. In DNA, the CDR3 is TGTGCCAGCAGCTTCGTCGGAGGGACTGAAGCTTTCTTT.